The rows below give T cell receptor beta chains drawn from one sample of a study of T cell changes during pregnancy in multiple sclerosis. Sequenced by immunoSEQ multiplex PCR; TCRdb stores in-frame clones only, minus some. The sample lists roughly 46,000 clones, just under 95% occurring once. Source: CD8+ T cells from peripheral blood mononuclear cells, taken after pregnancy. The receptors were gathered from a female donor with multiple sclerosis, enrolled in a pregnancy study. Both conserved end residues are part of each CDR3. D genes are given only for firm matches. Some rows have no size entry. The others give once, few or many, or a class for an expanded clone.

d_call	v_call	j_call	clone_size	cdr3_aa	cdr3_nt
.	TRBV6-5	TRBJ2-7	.	CASSYRDAGSYEQYF	TGTGCCAGCAGTTACCGGGACGCGGGGTCCTACGAGCAGTACTTC
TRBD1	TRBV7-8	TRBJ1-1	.	CASSSTGGITEAFF	TGTGCCAGCAGCTCGACAGGGGGCATCACTGAAGCTTTCTTT
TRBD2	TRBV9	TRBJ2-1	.	CASSDGTSGESSYNEQFF	TGTGCCAGCAGCGACGGGACTAGCGGGGAGAGCTCCTACAATGAGCAGTTCTTC
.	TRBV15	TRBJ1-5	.	CATSRATVGSNQPQHF	TGTGCCACCAGCAGAGCCACAGTGGGCTCTAATCAGCCCCAGCATTTT
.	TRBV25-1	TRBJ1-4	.	CASSEGQRGPATNEKLFF	TGTGCCAGCAGTGAAGGGCAAAGGGGCCCTGCAACTAATGAAAAACTGTTTTTT
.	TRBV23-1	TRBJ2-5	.	CASSQWFSRLVYAETQYF	TGCGCCAGCAGTCAATGGTTTTCCCGACTAGTGTATGCAGAGACCCAGTACTTC
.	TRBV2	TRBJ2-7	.	CASSEAAQTYYEQYF	TGTGCCAGCAGTGAAGCGGCACAGACCTACTACGAGCAGTACTTC
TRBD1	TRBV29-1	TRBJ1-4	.	CSVFLLGQGGEKLFF	TGCAGCGTCTTCCTCCTAGGACAGGGTGGTGAAAAACTGTTTTTT
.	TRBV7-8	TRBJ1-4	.	CASSLRATNEKLFF	TGTGCCAGCAGCTTGAGGGCCACTAATGAAAAACTGTTTTTT
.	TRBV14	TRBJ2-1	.	CASSQGVEVVAEYNEQFF	TGTGCCAGCAGCCAAGGGGTAGAGGTTGTAGCGGAGTACAATGAGCAGTTCTTC
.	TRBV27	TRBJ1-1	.	CASSITKNTEAFF	TGTGCCAGCAGTATCACTAAGAACACTGAAGCTTTCTTT
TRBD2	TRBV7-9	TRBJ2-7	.	CASSSGLGVNEQYF	TGTGCCAGCAGCTCGGGACTAGGAGTCAACGAGCAGTACTTC
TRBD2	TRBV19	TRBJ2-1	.	CASSIAPGLANEQFF	TGTGCCAGTAGTATAGCCCCGGGACTAGCGAATGAGCAGTTCTTC
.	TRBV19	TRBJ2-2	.	CASSIGRATGELFF	TGTGCCAGTAGTATAGGCAGGGCCACCGGGGAGCTGTTTTTT
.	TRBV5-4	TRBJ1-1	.	CASSFLGQGNTEAFF	TGTGCCAGCAGCTTCCTGGGGCAGGGAAACACTGAAGCTTTCTTT
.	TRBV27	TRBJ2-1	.	CASRVRRGSYNEQFF	TGTGCCAGCAGGGTCCGGCGGGGCTCCTACAATGAGCAGTTCTTC
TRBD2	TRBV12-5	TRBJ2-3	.	CASGLGFSGGSTDTQYF	TGTGCTAGTGGTTTGGGTTTCAGCGGGGGGAGCACAGATACGCAGTATTTT
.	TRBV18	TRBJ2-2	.	CASFGAPANTGELFF	TGTGCCAGCTTCGGAGCACCCGCGAACACCGGGGAGCTGTTTTTT
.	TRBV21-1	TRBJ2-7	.	CASSQTNRDRSYEQYF	TGTGCCAGCAGCCAGACTAACCGGGACAGGAGCTACGAGCAGTACTTC
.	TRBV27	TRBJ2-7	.	CASSLSLSYEQYF	TGTGCCAGCAGTTTAAGCCTTTCCTACGAGCAGTACTTC
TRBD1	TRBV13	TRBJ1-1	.	CASSSQGAEMFHTEAFF	TGTGCCAGCAGCTCACAGGGGGCGGAAATGTTTCACACTGAAGCTTTCTTT
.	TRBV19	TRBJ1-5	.	CASSIGGRAPQHF	TGTGCCAGTAGTATAGGGGGCAGGGCGCCCCAGCATTTT
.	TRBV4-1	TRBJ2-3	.	CASSQGDFTDTQYF	TGCGCCAGCAGCCAGGGGGACTTCACAGATACGCAGTATTTT
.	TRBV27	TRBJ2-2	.	CASMSGYTGELFF	TGTGCCAGCATGAGCGGCTACACCGGGGAGCTGTTTTTT
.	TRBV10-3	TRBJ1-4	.	CAISDLQAPTNEKLFF	TGTGCCATCAGCGATTTACAGGCCCCAACTAATGAAAAACTGTTTTTT
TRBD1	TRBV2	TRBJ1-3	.	CASSETGQGFSGNTIYF	TGTGCCAGCAGTGAAACCGGACAGGGGTTCTCTGGAAACACCATATATTTT
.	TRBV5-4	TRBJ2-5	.	CASSRGTGRADQETQYF	TGTGCCAGCAGTCGGGGGACTGGAAGGGCGGATCAAGAGACCCAGTACTTC
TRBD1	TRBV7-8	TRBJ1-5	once	CASSLGGQGREPQHF	TGTGCCAGCAGCTTGGGGGGACAGGGAAGGGAGCCCCAGCATTTT
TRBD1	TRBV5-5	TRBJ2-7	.	CASSPDRALAYEQYF	TGTGCCAGCAGCCCGGACAGGGCCCTTGCCTACGAGCAGTACTTC
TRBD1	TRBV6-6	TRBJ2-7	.	CASSFWTGLDDEQYF	TGTGCCAGCAGTTTCTGGACAGGGCTGGACGACGAGCAGTACTTC
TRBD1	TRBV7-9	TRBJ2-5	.	CASSTDRDSRIGTQYF	TGTGCCAGCAGCACCGACCGGGACAGTAGGATAGGTACCCAGTACTTC
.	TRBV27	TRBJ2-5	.	CASSLYSETQYF	TGTGCCAGCAGTTTATATTCGGAGACCCAGTACTTC
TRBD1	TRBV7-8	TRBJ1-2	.	CASSLVRDRTNYGYTF	TGTGCCAGCAGCTTAGTTCGGGACAGGACAAACTATGGCTACACCTTC
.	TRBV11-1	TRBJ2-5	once	CASTREGETQYF	TGTGCCAGCACCCGGGAAGGAGAGACCCAGTACTTC
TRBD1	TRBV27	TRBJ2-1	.	CASSATGAYNEQFF	TGTGCCAGCAGTGCGACAGGGGCCTACAATGAGCAGTTCTTC